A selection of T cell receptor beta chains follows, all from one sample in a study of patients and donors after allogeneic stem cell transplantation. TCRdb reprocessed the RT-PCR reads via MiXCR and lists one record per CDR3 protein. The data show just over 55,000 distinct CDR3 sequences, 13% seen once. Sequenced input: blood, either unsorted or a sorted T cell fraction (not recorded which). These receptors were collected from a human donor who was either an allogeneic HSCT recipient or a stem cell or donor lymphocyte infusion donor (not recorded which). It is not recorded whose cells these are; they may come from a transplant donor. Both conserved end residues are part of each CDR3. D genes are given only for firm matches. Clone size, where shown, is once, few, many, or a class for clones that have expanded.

CDR3 protein: CASSLARTGANTGELFF
CDR3 DNA: TGTGCCAGCAGTTTAGCGCGGACAGGGGCGAACACCGGGGAGCTGTTTTTT
J gene: TRBJ2-2
V gene: TRBV12-3/TRBV12-4
clone size: -
CDR3 length: 17
D gene: TRBD1

CDR3 protein: CASSFSGTRADTQYF
CDR3 DNA: TGTGCCAGCAGTTTTTCCGGGACCCGTGCAGATACGCAGTATTTT
J gene: TRBJ2-3
V gene: TRBV27
clone size: many
CDR3 length: 15
D gene: -

CDR3 protein: CASSLRATHTDTQYF
CDR3 DNA: TGTGCCAGCAGTCTGAGGGCTACCCACACAGATACGCAGTATTTT
J gene: TRBJ2-3
V gene: TRBV27
clone size: -
CDR3 length: 15
D gene: -

CDR3 protein: CASSLVRGTPTDTQYF
CDR3 DNA: TGTGCCAGCAGCTTAGTAAGAGGGACCCCCACAGATACGCAGTATTTT
J gene: TRBJ2-3
V gene: TRBV11-2
clone size: few
CDR3 length: 16
D gene: -

CDR3 protein: CSAILYSAGAGTDTQYF
CDR3 DNA: TGCAGTGCTATTCTTTATTCGGCTGGAGCGGGGACAGATACGCAGTATTTT
J gene: TRBJ2-3
V gene: TRBV20-1
clone size: many
CDR3 length: 17
D gene: TRBD2

CDR3 protein: CASTSSNEQFF
CDR3 DNA: TGTGCCAGCACCTCCAGCAATGAGCAGTTCTTC
J gene: TRBJ2-1
V gene: TRBV6-5
clone size: many
CDR3 length: 11
D gene: -

CDR3 protein: CASSSPSEKLFF
CDR3 DNA: TGTGCCAGCAGTTCCCCCAGTGAAAAACTGTTTTTT
J gene: TRBJ1-4
V gene: TRBV6-6
clone size: many
CDR3 length: 12
D gene: -

CDR3 protein: CACLQGLGTEAFF
CDR3 DNA: TGTGCCTGTCTACAGGGTTTAGGGACTGAAGCTTTCTTT
J gene: TRBJ1-1
V gene: TRBV30
clone size: few
CDR3 length: 13
D gene: -

CDR3 protein: CASSLQTGFFSGNTIYF
CDR3 DNA: TGTGCCAGCAGCTTACAGACAGGGTTCTTCTCTGGAAACACCATATATTTT
J gene: TRBJ1-3
V gene: TRBV7-2
clone size: many
CDR3 length: 17
D gene: TRBD1

CDR3 protein: CASKAGTSGYEQYF
CDR3 DNA: TGTGCCAGCAAAGCCGGGACTAGCGGTTACGAGCAGTACTTC
J gene: TRBJ2-7
V gene: TRBV12-3/TRBV12-4
clone size: -
CDR3 length: 14
D gene: TRBD2

CDR3 protein: CASSEVRGVWSSGNEQFF
CDR3 DNA: TGTGCCAGCAGTGAAGTCAGAGGGGTCTGGTCTAGTGGCAATGAGCAGTTCTTC
J gene: TRBJ2-1
V gene: TRBV6-1
clone size: few
CDR3 length: 18
D gene: -

CDR3 protein: CSASLGDTQYF
CDR3 DNA: TGCAGTGCTTCTTTAGGGGATACGCAGTATTTT
J gene: TRBJ2-3
V gene: TRBV20-1
clone size: few
CDR3 length: 11
D gene: -

CDR3 protein: CASSENRGEPQHF
CDR3 DNA: TGTGCCAGCAGTGAAAATAGGGGGGAGCCCCAGCATTTT
J gene: TRBJ1-5
V gene: TRBV6-1
clone size: many
CDR3 length: 13
D gene: -

CDR3 protein: CASSLAVSTDTQYF
CDR3 DNA: TGCGCCAGCAGCTTGGCGGTTAGCACAGATACGCAGTATTTT
J gene: TRBJ2-3
V gene: TRBV5-1
clone size: -
CDR3 length: 14
D gene: -

CDR3 protein: CASSRIPGTGTYEQYF
CDR3 DNA: TGTGCCAGTAGCCGTATTCCTGGGACAGGGACCTACGAGCAGTACTTC
J gene: TRBJ2-7
V gene: TRBV19
clone size: -
CDR3 length: 16
D gene: TRBD1

CDR3 protein: CASRPGLHEQYF
CDR3 DNA: TGTGCCAGCAGGCCTGGGCTACACGAGCAGTACTTC
J gene: TRBJ2-7
V gene: TRBV6-1
clone size: many
CDR3 length: 12
D gene: -

CDR3 protein: CASTGGSGEQFF
CDR3 DNA: TGCGCCAGTACGGGCGGGTCAGGCGAGCAGTTCTTC
J gene: TRBJ2-1
V gene: TRBV5-1
clone size: few
CDR3 length: 12
D gene: -

CDR3 protein: CASSSSTGAHYGYTF
CDR3 DNA: TGTGCCAGCAGTTCCTCAACAGGGGCCCACTATGGCTACACCTTC
J gene: TRBJ1-2
V gene: TRBV27
clone size: few
CDR3 length: 15
D gene: TRBD1

CDR3 protein: CASSQVGLAGGPYNNEQFF
CDR3 DNA: TGTGCCAGCAGCCAAGTGGGACTAGCGGGAGGGCCCTATAACAATGAGCAGTTCTTC
J gene: TRBJ2-1
V gene: TRBV4-2
clone size: -
CDR3 length: 19
D gene: TRBD2

CDR3 protein: CASSAPGPLNYGYTF
CDR3 DNA: TGTGCCAGCAGTGCCCCGGGACCGCTGAACTATGGCTACACCTTC
J gene: TRBJ1-2
V gene: TRBV25-1
clone size: many
CDR3 length: 15
D gene: -

CDR3 protein: CASSEEYNSPLHF
CDR3 DNA: TGCGCCAGCAGCGAGGAGTATAATTCACCCCTCCACTTT
J gene: TRBJ1-6
V gene: TRBV5-1
clone size: few
CDR3 length: 13
D gene: -

CDR3 protein: CASSLGDRTEAFF
CDR3 DNA: TGTGCCAGCAGCTTAGGGGACCGGACTGAAGCTTTCTTT
J gene: TRBJ1-1
V gene: TRBV7-6
clone size: many
CDR3 length: 13
D gene: -

CDR3 protein: CSATYGPSSYEQYF
CDR3 DNA: TGCAGTGCTACCTACGGACCGAGCTCCTACGAGCAGTACTTC
J gene: TRBJ2-7
V gene: TRBV20-1
clone size: few
CDR3 length: 14
D gene: -

CDR3 protein: CASSLGLAGGKNNEQFF
CDR3 DNA: TGTGCCAGCAGCTTGGGACTAGCGGGAGGGAAGAACAATGAGCAGTTCTTC
J gene: TRBJ2-1
V gene: TRBV5-5
clone size: few
CDR3 length: 17
D gene: TRBD2

CDR3 protein: CASSEWGTGTNYGYTF
CDR3 DNA: TGTGCCAGCAGTGAATGGGGGACAGGGACTAACTATGGCTACACCTTC
J gene: TRBJ1-2
V gene: TRBV6-1
clone size: -
CDR3 length: 16
D gene: TRBD1

CDR3 protein: CASSLQGGTYNEQFF
CDR3 DNA: TGTGCCAGCAGTTTACAAGGGGGCACCTACAATGAGCAGTTCTTC
J gene: TRBJ2-1
V gene: TRBV27
clone size: -
CDR3 length: 15
D gene: TRBD1

CDR3 protein: CSARAAGQDYEQYF
CDR3 DNA: TGCAGTGCTAGAGCCGCCGGACAGGACTACGAGCAGTACTTC
J gene: TRBJ2-7
V gene: TRBV20-1
clone size: -
CDR3 length: 14
D gene: TRBD1

CDR3 protein: CASSIKYLNTEAFF
CDR3 DNA: TGCGCCAGCAGCATCAAGTACCTTAACACTGAAGCTTTCTTT
J gene: TRBJ1-1
V gene: TRBV5-1
clone size: many
CDR3 length: 14
D gene: -

CDR3 protein: CSVETVGTGYSNEQFF
CDR3 DNA: TGCAGCGTTGAAACTGTCGGGACAGGGTATTCCAATGAGCAGTTCTTC
J gene: TRBJ2-1
V gene: TRBV29-1
clone size: few
CDR3 length: 16
D gene: TRBD1

CDR3 protein: CATSDPGRDTQYF
CDR3 DNA: TGTGCCACCAGTGATCCCGGTAGAGATACGCAGTATTTT
J gene: TRBJ2-3
V gene: TRBV24-1
clone size: -
CDR3 length: 13
D gene: -

CDR3 protein: CSATTASSGYNEQFF
CDR3 DNA: TGCAGTGCCACAACGGCGTCTAGCGGCTACAATGAGCAGTTCTTC
J gene: TRBJ2-1
V gene: TRBV20-1
clone size: -
CDR3 length: 15
D gene: TRBD2

CDR3 protein: CSAKETGDYSYEQYF
CDR3 DNA: TGCAGTGCTAAGGAGACAGGGGACTACTCCTACGAGCAGTACTTC
J gene: TRBJ2-7
V gene: TRBV20-1
clone size: -
CDR3 length: 15
D gene: -

CDR3 protein: CASSLNSLAGGGSTDTQYF
CDR3 DNA: TGTGCCAGCAGCTTAAATTCCCTAGCGGGAGGTGGGAGCACAGATACGCAGTATTTT
J gene: TRBJ2-3
V gene: TRBV7-3
clone size: few
CDR3 length: 19
D gene: TRBD2

CDR3 protein: CASSFTRDAPQGQYF
CDR3 DNA: TGTGCCAGCAGCTTCACCCGGGACGCACCACAGGGGCAGTATTTT
J gene: TRBJ2-3
V gene: TRBV7-2
clone size: few
CDR3 length: 15
D gene: -

CDR3 protein: CASLGQGSNTQYF
CDR3 DNA: TGTGCCAGCCTCGGACAGGGAAGTAATACGCAGTATTTT
J gene: TRBJ2-3
V gene: TRBV14
clone size: -
CDR3 length: 13
D gene: TRBD1

CDR3 protein: CASRRQPNYGYTF
CDR3 DNA: TGTGCCAGCAGGAGGCAGCCGAACTATGGCTACACCTTC
J gene: TRBJ1-2
V gene: TRBV27
clone size: many
CDR3 length: 13
D gene: -

CDR3 protein: CASSLVGYPHRGYNYGYTF
CDR3 DNA: TGTGCCAGCAGCTTAGTCGGGTATCCGCACAGGGGCTATAACTATGGCTACACCTTC
J gene: TRBJ1-2
V gene: TRBV7-9
clone size: -
CDR3 length: 19
D gene: TRBD1

CDR3 protein: CSAASGQLNQPQHF
CDR3 DNA: TGCAGTGCTGCCTCGGGACAGTTAAATCAGCCCCAGCATTTT
J gene: TRBJ1-5
V gene: TRBV20-1
clone size: many
CDR3 length: 14
D gene: TRBD1

CDR3 protein: CATSDSLTWGGTDTQYF
CDR3 DNA: TGTGCCACCAGTGATTCCCTTACATGGGGTGGCACAGATACGCAGTATTTT
J gene: TRBJ2-3
V gene: TRBV24-1
clone size: few
CDR3 length: 17
D gene: -

CDR3 protein: CASSRQDRTSAYEQYF
CDR3 DNA: TGTGCCAGCTCACGACAGGACAGGACGAGCGCCTACGAGCAGTACTTC
J gene: TRBJ2-7
V gene: TRBV18
clone size: few
CDR3 length: 16
D gene: TRBD1

CDR3 protein: CASSLRAVIASTDTQYF
CDR3 DNA: TGTGCCAGCAGCTTAAGGGCGGTGATCGCTAGCACAGATACGCAGTATTTT
J gene: TRBJ2-3
V gene: TRBV7-9
clone size: few
CDR3 length: 17
D gene: -

CDR3 protein: CASSLTGSSTDTQYF
CDR3 DNA: TGTGCCAGCAGCTTAACGGGGTCGTCCACAGATACGCAGTATTTT
J gene: TRBJ2-3
V gene: TRBV7-3
clone size: few
CDR3 length: 15
D gene: -

CDR3 protein: CASSQQTVNYGYTF
CDR3 DNA: TGTGCCAGCAGCCAGCAGACAGTAAACTATGGCTACACCTTC
J gene: TRBJ1-2
V gene: TRBV3-1
clone size: -
CDR3 length: 14
D gene: -

CDR3 protein: CASRDDRALYGYTF
CDR3 DNA: TGTGCCAGCAGGGACGACAGGGCGCTCTATGGCTACACCTTC
J gene: TRBJ1-2
V gene: TRBV6-5
clone size: many
CDR3 length: 14
D gene: TRBD1

CDR3 protein: CAISEFWTPSPNNEQFF
CDR3 DNA: TGTGCCATCAGTGAGTTTTGGACCCCCTCCCCTAACAATGAGCAGTTCTTC
J gene: TRBJ2-1
V gene: TRBV10-3
clone size: few
CDR3 length: 17
D gene: -

CDR3 protein: CASTQGIWTDTQYF
CDR3 DNA: TGTGCCAGCACCCAGGGTATCTGGACAGATACGCAGTATTTT
J gene: TRBJ2-3
V gene: TRBV12-3/TRBV12-4
clone size: -
CDR3 length: 14
D gene: -

CDR3 protein: CAISGGLAPQETQYF
CDR3 DNA: TGTGCCATCAGTGGGGGACTAGCGCCCCAAGAGACCCAGTACTTC
J gene: TRBJ2-5
V gene: TRBV10-3
clone size: -
CDR3 length: 15
D gene: TRBD2

CDR3 protein: CASSLALGEPTDTQYF
CDR3 DNA: TGTGCCAGCAGCTTAGCCTTAGGGGAGCCCACAGATACGCAGTATTTT
J gene: TRBJ2-3
V gene: TRBV7-9
clone size: many
CDR3 length: 16
D gene: -

CDR3 protein: CSVGSGTEAFF
CDR3 DNA: TGCAGCGTTGGTAGTGGCACTGAAGCTTTCTTT
J gene: TRBJ1-1
V gene: TRBV29-1
clone size: many
CDR3 length: 11
D gene: -

CDR3 protein: CASSLVSSGKTQYF
CDR3 DNA: TGTGCCAGCAGCTTGGTTTCTAGCGGGAAGACCCAGTACTTC
J gene: TRBJ2-5
V gene: TRBV5-8
clone size: -
CDR3 length: 14
D gene: TRBD2